Each of the 3 T cell receptor beta chains below was sequenced from the same sample in a study of blood T cell repertoires in COVID-19 (dated by TCRdb to 2018 to 2021). The protocol used for the library was the immunoSEQ multiplex PCR assay. What TCRdb holds here is the immuneACCESS table cut down to in-frame rearrangements. Part of the clones is not present; checked against another copy, under half of the missing clones reflect an unresolved V gene, and the others are unexplained. Within this sample are some 58,000 clones, with less than 95% of them counted one time only. The ten largest account for approximately 6.2% of the sample. Sequenced material: peripheral blood. These receptor sequences come from a middle-aged man with acute or convalescent COVID-19.

This clone was seen just once. The chain joins TRBV30 to TRBJ2-3; weak D call: TRBD2 (6 bases). The CDR3 loop spans 15 amino acids. Germline V gene data show CDR1 as GTSNPN and CDR2 as SVGIG (reference sequence). V shed 0 bases and J shed 5 bases, with 15 bases lying between them. CDR3 nucleotide sequence: TGTGCCTGGAGTGTTGGAGGGAAGTATGGAGATACGCAGTATTTT. Amino acids: CAWSVGGKYGDTQYF.

This clone has a single count. This chain uses TRBV4-3 with TRBJ1-2; unclear D gene. The CDR3 is 16 residues long. Germline loops: CDR1 LGHNA, CDR2 YSLEER. V was trimmed by 0 bases and J by 2 bases, leaving 13 bases between them. The CDR3 reads CASSQDLGGLNYGYTF. The DNA for the CDR3 is TGCGCCAGCAGCCAAGACCTCGGAGGGCTAAACTATGGCTACACCTTC.

The chain is built from TRBV7-8 and TRBJ2-1; D is uncertain. From germline, CDR1 is SGHVS and CDR2 FQNEAQ. The CDR3 loop spans 15 amino acids. Between the trimmed V and J ends, which lost 2 bases and 7 bases, there was a span of 15 bases. CDR3 bases: TGTGCCAGCAGCTTAATTTGGGTGGAGTCGAATGAGCAGTTCTTC. Its translation: CASSLIWVESNEQFF.